Presented here are 27 T cell receptor beta chains from one specimen sequenced in a study of blood T cell repertoires in COVID-19. Clones were sequenced by immunoSEQ multiplex PCR, and TCRdb holds only the in-frame ones, with some missing. The sample yields approximately 100,000 clones, around nine tenths seen once. Sequenced input: peripheral blood. The receptors originated from a man aged 50-59 years with acute or convalescent COVID-19.

This clone showed up just once. The CDR3 loop is CASSAHRGGTGELFF. As DNA, the CDR3 is TGTGCCAGCAGCGCCCACAGGGGCGGCACCGGGGAGCTGTTTTTT. V and J are TRBV13 and TRBJ2-2; 7 nucleotides line up with TRBD1. Per germline, CDR1 PRHDT and CDR2 FYEKMQ (reference sequence). CDR3 length: 15 amino acids. With V trimmed by 5 bases and J by 4 bases, 7 bases remained unmatched.

The chain employs TRBV21-1 and TRBJ2-3; the table's D call TRBD2 went unverified against the DNA. TRBV21-1 is tagged as a pseudogene. The CDR3 consists of 18 residues. CDR3 amino acids: CASSKGASAGGGADTQYF. The CDR3 nucleotides are TGTGCCAGCAGCAAAGGGGCTTCGGCGGGAGGGGGGGCAGATACGCAGTATTTT.

The chain links TRBV7-9 to TRBJ1-5, with TRBD1 matching 8 bases. V trimming: 5 bases; J trimming: 2 bases; junction bases outside the gene matches: 5. This CDR3 spans 15 amino acids. Germline V gene data show CDR1 as SEHNR and CDR2 as FQNEAQ (reference sequence). CDR3 DNA sequence: TGTGCCAGCAGCCAGGACAGGGCTGGCAATCAGCCCCAGCATTTT. The encoded protein is CASSQDRAGNQPQHF.

The chain joins TRBV5-1 to TRBJ2-2, with D possibly TRBD2 on 5 matching bases. The V and J ends lost 3 bases and 3 bases respectively, with 27 bases between them. CDR1 and CDR2 (germline): SGHRS, YFSETQ. The length of the CDR3 is 20 residues. The CDR3 DNA sequence: TGCGCCAGCAGCTCCTCTTGGGAAAACCGAGACGGGAAGTACACCGGGGAGCTGTTTTTT. Residues: CASSSSWENRDGKYTGELFF. Based on the CDR3 plus reference TRBV5-1 and TRBJ2-2, the full variable domain is KAGVTQTPRYLIKTRGQQVTLSCSPISGHRSVSWYQQTPGQGLQFLFEYFSETQRNKGNFPGRFSGRQFSNSRSEMNVSTLELGDSALYLCASSSSWENRDGKYTGELFFGEGSRLTVL.

The chain combines TRBV29-1 with TRBJ1-4, with 8 nucleotides matching TRBD1. In germline, CDR1 is SQVTM, CDR2 ANQGSEA. The CDR3 sequence is 12 residues long. V gave up 4 bases and J gave up 7 bases; unmatched junction bases: 2. The CDR3 nucleotides read TGCAGCGTTGTCACAGGGGGTGAAAAACTGTTTTTT. Its protein is CSVVTGGEKLFF.

The chain employs TRBV19 and TRBJ2-6, with 8 nucleotides matching TRBD2. CDR3 length: 17 residues. Germline lookup yields CDR1 LNHDA and CDR2 SQIVND (reference sequence). J lost 0 bases, V lost 6 bases, and 7 bases had no gene match. This CDR3 reads CASRLAGPNSGANVLTF. Here the CDR3 DNA reads TGTGCCAGTAGATTAGCGGGACCGAACTCTGGGGCCAACGTCCTGACTTTC.

The chain recombines TRBV3-1 (or the pseudogene TRBV3-2) with TRBJ2-2; 11 bases map to TRBD2. From germline, CDR1 is LGHDT and CDR2 YNNKEL (reference sequence). Trimming took 1 base from V and 0 from J; bases not matched to a gene: 4. CDR3 length equals 18 residues. CDR3 coding DNA: TGTGCCAGCAGCCAAGGGTCTAGCGGGAGGTCGAACACCGGGGAGCTGTTTTTT. It encodes CASSQGSSGRSNTGELFF.

V usage is TRBV11-3 and J usage is TRBJ2-3; D uncertain. The CDR3 contains 15 residues. Germline V gene sequence: CDR1 SGHNT, CDR2 YENEEA. Trimming took off 2 bases at V and 6 bases at J, with 15 bases between the two ends. CDR3 nucleotides: TGTGCCAGCAGCTTACGATTTGAGTTCGGGGATACGCAGTATTTT. Protein product: CASSLRFEFGDTQYF.

This rearrangement joins TRBV19 to TRBJ2-1; D not resolved. CDR1 is LNHDA and CDR2 is SQIVND in the germline V gene (reference sequence). The CDR3 consists of 13 residues. V lost 5 bases to trimming and J lost 6 bases, with 11 bases between them. The CDR3 DNA follows: TGTGCCAGTAGTTCCCTACTACCCAATGAGCAGTTCTTC. Its protein is CASSSLLPNEQFF.

The chain employs TRBV2 and TRBJ2-5; 8 bases are shared with TRBD2. The length of the CDR3 is 14 residues. Trimming cost V 5 bases and J 7 bases; bases outside gene matches: 9. CDR1 and CDR2 from the germline V gene are SNHLY and FYNNEI. CDR3 nucleotides: TGTGCCAGCAGTCCAGAGCGGGAGTCCGGGACCCAGTACTTC. Translating it yields CASSPERESGTQYF.

The rearrangement joins TRBV6-5 to TRBJ1-4; 10 bases fit TRBD1. With V trimmed by 1 base and J by 8 bases, 4 bases remained unmatched. The germline V gene has CDR1 MNHEY and CDR2 SVGAGI. The CDR3 has 15 residues. The CDR3 is CASSYLGQGSEKLFF. CDR3 nucleotides: TGTGCCAGCAGTTACTTGGGACAGGGGAGCGAAAAACTGTTTTTT.

This chain links TRBV2 with TRBJ1-5; no firm D call. This CDR3 region has 14 residues. V was pared by 4 bases and J by 0 bases, with 7 bases between. The germline V gene has CDR1 SNHLY and CDR2 FYNNEI. As DNA, the CDR3 is TGTGCCAGCAGTGGGAGGGTTAGCAATCAGCCCCAGCATTTT. Amino acid sequence: CASSGRVSNQPQHF.

This clone was seen a handful of times. The V gene is TRBV29-1, the J gene TRBJ1-3, with D maybe TRBD1 (5 bases). V was clipped by 4 bases and J by 4 bases, with 11 bases between them. The CDR3 sequence is 13 residues long. Germline CDR1 is SQVTM and CDR2 is ANQGSEA. The CDR3 loop reads CSVVVPGGNTIYF. DNA for the CDR3: TGCAGCGTTGTAGTACCAGGGGGAAACACCATATATTTT.

The V and J genes are TRBV5-1 and TRBJ2-7, with 7 positions matching TRBD2. Germline V gives CDR1 SGHRS, CDR2 YFSETQ. Losses at the gene ends were 5 bases for V and 5 bases for J; bases not matched to a gene: 10. The CDR3 runs 14 residues. The CDR3 region is CASSGRGPGHEQYF. The DNA of the CDR3 is TGCGCCAGCAGTGGGAGGGGTCCCGGGCACGAGCAGTACTTC. The full variable domain, in which reference TRBV5-1 and TRBJ2-7 provide the parts outside the CDR3, is KAGVTQTPRYLIKTRGQQVTLSCSPISGHRSVSWYQQTPGQGLQFLFEYFSETQRNKGNFPGRFSGRQFSNSRSEMNVSTLELGDSALYLCASSGRGPGHEQYFGPGTRLTVT.

Here the CDR3 reads CASSLRGQEAFF. The CDR3 region has the DNA TGTGCCAGCAGTCTCCGGGGACAGGAAGCTTTCTTT. The chain uses TRBV6-5 and TRBJ1-1, with TRBD1 identical over 7 bases. The CDR3 runs 12 residues. V gave up 5 bases and J gave up 8 bases; unmatched junction bases: 5. CDR1 and CDR2 from the germline V gene are MNHEY and SVGAGI.

The V call is TRBV30, the J call TRBJ2-5, with a tentative D call TRBD2 (7 bases). The CDR3 covers 13 residues. Trimming left V 1 base short and J 7 bases short, with 13 bases between. From germline, CDR1 is GTSNPN and CDR2 SVGIG (reference sequence). In DNA form, the CDR3 reads TGTGCCTGGAGTGAGGGGGGGTTAAGGACCCAGTACTTC. Translating it yields CAWSEGGLRTQYF. Full variable domain (missing parts from reference TRBV30 and TRBJ2-5): SQTIHQWPATLVQPVGSPLSLECTVEGTSNPNLYWYRQAAGRGLQLLFYSVGIGQISSEVPQNLSASRPQDRQFILSSKKLLLSDSGFYLCAWSEGGLRTQYFGPGTRLLVL.

The gene calls are TRBV2 and TRBJ2-3; 7 bases agree with TRBD1. CDR1 SNHLY and CDR2 FYNNEI come from the germline V gene. The CDR3 sequence is 15 residues long. The trim removed 2 bases at V and 0 bases at J, leaving 2 bases unmatched. The CDR3 protein is CASSERDSSTDTQYF. DNA of the CDR3: TGTGCCAGCAGTGAACGGGACAGCAGCACAGATACGCAGTATTTT.

This chain connects TRBV9 to TRBJ2-3; the match to TRBD1 covers 8 bases. This CDR3 is built from 15 residues. The trim removed 0 bases at V and 2 bases at J, leaving 2 bases unmatched. The V gene's germline CDR1 is SGDLS and CDR2 YYNGEE. CDR3 nucleotides: TGTGCCAGCAGCGTAGAGGGACAGGTCACAGATACGCAGTATTTT. Translated, it gives CASSVEGQVTDTQYF.

The CDR3 DNA follows: TGTGCCAGCAGTGGCAGACAGGAGAATAATTCACCCCTCCACTTT. This gives the protein CASSGRQENNSPLHF. The rearrangement uses TRBV2 and TRBJ1-6; D is perhaps TRBD1 (6 bases). Germline V gene lookup returns CDR1 SNHLY and CDR2 FYNNEI. V lost 4 bases to trimming and J lost 5 bases, with 12 bases between them. The CDR3 runs 15 residues.

The chain is built from TRBV28 and TRBJ2-1, with 14 bases aligning to TRBD2. Germline V CDR1 and CDR2: MDHEN, SYDVKM. V shed 5 bases, J shed 0 bases, and the junction held 3 bases outside the gene matches. The CDR3 sequence is 17 residues long. DNA of the CDR3: TGTGCCAGCAGTCCCGGGACTAGCGGGAGCTCCTACAATGAGCAGTTCTTC. Amino acids: CASSPGTSGSSYNEQFF.

The chain joins TRBV29-1 to TRBJ2-3; TRBD1 matches at 7 bases. V was pared by 4 bases and J by 7 bases, with 11 bases of the junction left unmatched. The length of the CDR3 is 14 residues. Per germline, CDR1 SQVTM and CDR2 ANQGSEA. The CDR3 region is CSVVLRGREYTQYF. The CDR3 DNA follows: TGCAGCGTTGTATTGAGGGGGCGCGAGTATACGCAGTATTTT.

The chain combines TRBV6-6 with TRBJ2-7; tentatively, D is TRBD2 (6 bases). V gave up 11 bases and J gave up 2 bases, with 16 bases separating them. The CDR3 runs to 13 residues. CDR1 is MNHNY, CDR2 SVGAGI, per germline (reference sequence). In DNA form, the CDR3 reads TGTGCCGTGCTACGGGACTTTGCCTACGAGCAGTACTTC. It encodes CAVLRDFAYEQYF.

This clone was picked up a small number of times. The gene calls are TRBV30 and TRBJ1-6, with D uncertain. CDR1 is GTSNPN and CDR2 is SVGIG in the germline V gene (reference sequence). Between the trimmed V and J ends, which lost 5 bases and 11 bases, there was a span of 7 bases. The CDR3 is 10 residues long. DNA for the CDR3: TGTGCCTGGGGAGGGCCACCCCTCCACTTT. Translated, it gives CAWGGPPLHF. Using reference TRBV30 and TRBJ1-6 for the parts outside the CDR3, the full variable domain is SQTIHQWPATLVQPVGSPLSLECTVEGTSNPNLYWYRQAAGRGLQLLFYSVGIGQISSEVPQNLSASRPQDRQFILSSKKLLLSDSGFYLCAWGGPPLHFGNGTRLTVT.

This clone was seen many times. The genes are TRBV7-3 and TRBJ2-3, with TRBD1 as a possible D gene (6 bases). The CDR3 totals 14 residues. Trimming cost V 4 bases and J 2 bases, with 10 bases left between them. From germline, CDR1 is SGHTA and CDR2 FQGTGA. The CDR3 DNA follows: TGTGCCAGCAGCTCTCAGGGGAACACAGATACGCAGTATTTT. The encoded protein is CASSSQGNTDTQYF. The full variable domain, with the rest looked up from reference TRBV7-3 and TRBJ2-3, is GAGVSQTPSNKVTEKGKYVELRCDPISGHTALYWYRQSLGQGPEFLIYFQGTGAADDSGLPNDRFFAVRPEGSVSTLKIQRTERGDSAVYLCASSSQGNTDTQYFGPGTRLTVL.

The rearrangement joins TRBV28 to TRBJ2-7, with TRBD2 matching 9 bases. The CDR3 length is 15 residues. Per germline, CDR1 MDHEN and CDR2 SYDVKM. Trimming removed 6 bases from V and 4 bases from J; junction bases left unmatched: 10. As DNA, the CDR3 is TGTGCCAGCAGCAGCCCGGGACTAGCCCTATACGAGCAGTACTTC. Translated: CASSSPGLALYEQYF.

The rearrangement links TRBV7-2 to TRBJ1-5; no clear D. V shed 4 bases and J shed 2 bases, with 6 bases lying between them. Per germline, CDR1 SGHTA and CDR2 FQGNSA. The length of the CDR3 is 13 residues. The CDR3, as DNA: TGTGCCAGCAGCTCGGTGGGCAATCAGCCCCAGCATTTT. Its protein is CASSSVGNQPQHF.

The CDR3 bases are TGTGCCAGCAGCTTAACGGGACAGGGGTTCTACGAGCAGTACTTC. It codes for CASSLTGQGFYEQYF. This chain uses TRBV7-8 with TRBJ2-7; 10 bases match TRBD1. This CDR3 region has 15 residues. The germline CDR1 and CDR2 sequences are SGHVS and FQNEAQ. Unmatched junction bases numbered 4, after V lost 2 bases and J lost 3 bases.